The sequence of this T cell receptor beta chain was determined in a study of immune cell composition in non-small cell lung cancer. Study summary: Histologic subtype was mainly adenocarcinoma or squamous cell carcinoma. General observations from the study: Overall clonality, unlike maximal tumour-associated clone frequency, did not predict TIL reactivity.

The V gene's germline CDR1 is MNHEY and CDR2 SMNVEV (reference sequence). The CDR3 has 13 residues. The V and J ends lost 6 bases and 4 bases respectively, with 12 bases between them. With respect to this clone: Its antigen remains unidentified.

The data were produced by immunoSEQ multiplex PCR, yet TCRdb's version contains in-frame clones alone and is incomplete. The sample yields around 9,700 clones, 65% to 70% seen once. The rearrangement links TRBV27 to TRBJ1-2; D is unclear. Sequences were obtained from lung tumor tissue. This TCR derives from a human donor with non-small cell lung cancer. CDR3 nucleotides: TGTGCCAGCAGGGGAGCGGGCCTCTATGGCTACACCTTC. As protein: CASRGAGLYGYTF.